Below, 14 T cell receptor beta chains from the same sample are listed, as sequenced in a study of blood T cell repertoires in COVID-19 (dated by TCRdb to 2019 to 2021). Receptors were amplified or captured by the immunoSEQ multiplex PCR assay. TCRdb's version of the immuneACCESS table is confined to in-frame rearrangements and falls short of the full clone set. An unresolved V gene accounts for under half of the shortfall where checked; the remainder is of unknown origin. The sample table contains tens of thousands of clones; only one count was recorded for more than 75% of them. Together, the top ten hold roughly a fifth of the sample. Sequences were obtained from peripheral blood. Source of these receptors: a human donor in a cohort sampled during active COVID-19.

The J gene is TRBJ1-2, the V gene TRBV19; 7 positions match TRBD1. This CDR3 is 14 amino acids long. The J segment lost 7 bases and the V segment lost 8 bases, leaving 13 bases of the junction unmatched. From germline, CDR1 is LNHDA and CDR2 SQIVND (reference sequence). Written as DNA, the CDR3 is TGTGCCAGTCGAACACGGGGGACAGTTTTTGGCTACACCTTC. Translating it yields CASRTRGTVFGYTF.

The V gene is TRBV30, the J gene TRBJ1-2; TRBD1 matches at 7 bases. Per the germline V gene, CDR1 is GTSNPN and CDR2 is SVGIG (reference sequence). V shed 7 bases and J 8 bases; nucleotides not matched to a gene: 7. The CDR3 loop spans 11 amino acids. This CDR3 reads CASQDRQGYTF. The CDR3 DNA reads as TGTGCCTCCCAGGACAGGCAAGGCTACACCTTC.

For the CDR3, the DNA is TGTGCCAGCAGCGTAGCTACAAACAGTCCTACCTACAATGAGCAGTTCTTC. Its protein is CASSVATNSPTYNEQFF. The rearrangement joins TRBV9 to TRBJ2-1, with D unresolved. Trimming removed 0 bases from V and 2 bases from J, with 15 bases in between. Per the germline V gene, CDR1 is SGDLS and CDR2 is YYNGEE. The CDR3 sequence is 17 residues long.

The V call is TRBV28, the J call TRBJ2-7, with 9 nucleotides matching TRBD2. This CDR3 contains 13 residues. Unmatched junction bases numbered 5, after V lost 7 bases and J lost 4 bases. Germline CDR1 MDHEN, CDR2 SYDVKM. The chain's CDR3 is CASIPSGRYEQYF. The CDR3 DNA follows: TGTGCCAGCATCCCCAGCGGGAGGTACGAGCAGTACTTC.

This rearrangement joins TRBV3-1 (or the pseudogene TRBV3-2) to TRBJ1-6, with D possibly TRBD1 on 6 matching bases. Trimming removed 6 bases at V and 14 bases at J, with 14 bases between. Germline CDR1 reads LGHDT; CDR2 reads YNNKEL (reference sequence). This CDR3 spans 12 amino acids. CDR3 DNA sequence: TGTGCCAGCAGTTCGACAGGAGGATCCCTCCACTTT. Amino acid sequence: CASSSTGGSLHF.

The chain joins TRBV6-6 to TRBJ2-5; a possible D gene is TRBD1 (5 bases). This CDR3 spans 12 amino acids. The ends were cut back, 4 bases at V and 5 bases at J, with 8 bases in the middle. Germline V gene data show CDR1 as MNHNY and CDR2 as SVGAGI (reference sequence). CDR3 region: CASSFRAETQYF. The CDR3 DNA is TGTGCCAGCAGTTTCAGGGCGGAGACCCAGTACTTC.

The rearrangement joins TRBV24-1 to TRBJ1-1; the D gene is possibly TRBD1 (6 bases). V gave up 5 bases and J gave up 6 bases, with 9 bases separating them. CDR1 and CDR2 (germline): KGHDR, SFDVKD. The CDR3 runs to 12 residues. CDR3 loop: CATSARTAEAFF. The DNA of the CDR3 is TGTGCCACCAGTGCCCGGACAGCTGAAGCTTTCTTT.

This chain joins TRBV27 and TRBJ2-7, with 7 bases lining up with TRBD2. Trimming at V came to 0 bases and at J to 3 bases, leaving 5 bases not matched to a gene. The CDR3 is 15 amino acids. Germline V gives CDR1 MNHEY, CDR2 SMNVEV (reference sequence). The CDR3 spells CASSLSRGGNYEQYF. The DNA of the CDR3 is TGTGCCAGCAGTTTATCTCGGGGAGGGAACTACGAGCAGTACTTC.

The chain uses TRBV19 and TRBJ2-2; a weak D match, TRBD1 (5 bases). Germline-derived CDR1 and CDR2 are LNHDA and SQIVND (reference sequence). The CDR3 covers 16 residues. With 4 bases removed from V and 3 bases from J, the gap between germline ends came to 15 bases. CDR3 loop: CASSTPGREHTGELFF. CDR3 bases: TGTGCCAGTAGTACACCCGGCAGGGAACACACCGGGGAGCTGTTTTTT.

The V call is TRBV9, the J call TRBJ2-3; D is uncertain. The V and J ends lost 4 bases and 0 bases respectively, with 15 bases between them. The CDR3 length is 16 residues. CDR1 is SGDLS, CDR2 YYNGEE, per germline. The CDR3 spells CASSPPFAASTDTQYF. The CDR3 DNA reads as TGTGCCAGCAGCCCTCCCTTTGCGGCCAGCACAGATACGCAGTATTTT.

The CDR3 nucleotides are TGCAGTGCTAGTCGGGGGGCAAGCAATCAGCCCCAGCATTTT. Residues: CSASRGASNQPQHF. The chain has TRBV20-1 and TRBJ1-5; perhaps TRBD1 as D (6 bases). Trimming shortened V by 3 bases and J by 1 base, and 10 bases separated the two germline ends. Germline V gene lookup returns CDR1 DFQATT and CDR2 SNEGSKA (reference sequence). The CDR3 contains 14 residues.

The chain couples TRBV11-3 to TRBJ2-2; 10 positions agree with TRBD1. Germline CDR1 SGHNT, CDR2 YENEEA. Trimming took 1 base from V and 2 from J; bases not matched to a gene: 10. CDR3 size: 19 residues. The CDR3: CASSLGGTGAPTNTGELFF. The CDR3 nucleotides read TGTGCCAGCAGCTTAGGGGGGACAGGGGCCCCGACTAACACCGGGGAGCTGTTTTTT.

The V and J genes are TRBV28 and TRBJ2-7; 7 positions match TRBD2. The V gene's germline CDR1 is MDHEN and CDR2 SYDVKM. The CDR3 is made up of 14 amino acids. Trimming took 7 bases from V and 2 from J; bases not matched to a gene: 8. The CDR3 loop is CASTPGGGPYEQYF. The CDR3 bases are TGTGCCAGCACCCCTGGGGGAGGGCCCTACGAGCAGTACTTC.

On this clone: Sequence at one end of the junction differs from germline and may be a read error. This chain links TRBV28 with TRBJ2-3; TRBD2 agrees at 15 bases. CDR1 and CDR2 from the germline V gene are MDHEN and SYDVKM. The CDR3 sequence is 16 residues long. The CDR3 sequence is CASSFWAGTSGRCAVF. DNA of the CDR3: TGTGCCAGCAGTTTTTGGGCTGGGACTAGCGGGAGGTGCGCAGTATTT.